These T cell receptor beta chains were read from a single sample in a study of blood T cell repertoires in COVID-19. Produced via immunoSEQ multiplex PCR; TCRdb's table is partial and in-frame only. The table has about 11,000 clones, about 90% seen once; the top ten hold 3.5% to 6%. Source material: peripheral blood. The source is a human donor in a cohort sampled during active COVID-19. CDR3s include the opening cysteine and the closing phenylalanine or tryptophan. D genes are given only for firm matches. Clone size, where shown, is once, few, many, or a class for clones that have expanded.

TRBD2 | TRBJ2-2 | TRBV28 | . | TGTGCCAGCAGTCGACCGGGACTAGCGGGAGACCAGAACACCGGGGAGCTGTTTTTT | CASSRPGLAGDQNTGELFF
. | TRBJ2-2 | TRBV6-4 | once | TGTGCCAGCAGTGAAGTAGCCGCGAACACCGGGGAGCTGTTTTTT | CASSEVAANTGELFF
TRBD1 | TRBJ2-1 | TRBV19 | . | TGTGCCAGCCTATCGGGACAGTCCTACAATGAGCAGTTCTTC | CASLSGQSYNEQFF
. | TRBJ2-2 | TRBV20-1 | . | TGCAGTGCTAGTTTGCGGCCCGCGAACACCGGGGAGCTGTTTTTT | CSASLRPANTGELFF
. | TRBJ2-5 | TRBV6-4 | . | TGTGCCAGCAGGTCGCCTCCGGGGGAGACCCAGTACTTC | CASRSPPGETQYF
TRBD2 | TRBJ2-3 | TRBV19 | . | TGTGCCAGTAGTATAGGGGGACTAGCGGGATCAGATACGCAGTATTTT | CASSIGGLAGSDTQYF
TRBD1 | TRBJ2-7 | TRBV2 | . | TGTGCCAGCAGTGTAAGACGGGACAGCTCCTACGAGCAGTACTTC | CASSVRRDSSYEQYF
TRBD2 | TRBJ2-7 | TRBV18 | once | TGTGCCAGCTCACCGACCCGGACTAGCGGGAGCTCTTCACTCTACGAGCAGTACTTC | CASSPTRTSGSSSLYEQYF
TRBD1 | TRBJ2-5 | TRBV7-9 | . | TGTGCCAGCAGCTTAGCTACACAGGGGGCATGGGAGACCCAGTACTTC | CASSLATQGAWETQYF
. | TRBJ1-2 | TRBV27 | . | TGTGCCAGCAGTTTATCGGCAGGCATCTATGGCTACACCTTC | CASSLSAGIYGYTF
. | TRBJ2-7 | TRBV23-1 | . | TGCGCCAGCAATCCGGGACCCCGGGACTTCGCCTACGAGCAGTACTTC | CASNPGPRDFAYEQYF
TRBD2 | TRBJ2-3 | TRBV4-1 | . | TGCGCCAGCAGCCAAGATGCGGGAGGGGTCGATACGCAGTATTTT | CASSQDAGGVDTQYF
TRBD2 | TRBJ2-2 | TRBV3-1/TRBV3-2 | . | TGTGCCAGCAGCCATACTAGCGGGGGGAACACCGGGGAGCTGTTTTTT | CASSHTSGGNTGELFF
TRBD1 | TRBJ2-5 | TRBV7-3 | . | TGTGCCAGCAGCAGGACAGGGATGAAGAGGGAGACCCAGTACTTC | CASSRTGMKRETQYF
TRBD1 | TRBJ1-1 | TRBV7-2 | . | TGTGCCAGCAGCTTAGGAGGGGGCAGTAACACTGAAGCTTTCTTT | CASSLGGGSNTEAFF
TRBD2 | TRBJ2-1 | TRBV24-1 | once | TGTGCCACCAGTGATCCTAAGGGATTAGCGGGGGCCAATGAGCAGTTCTTC | CATSDPKGLAGANEQFF
TRBD1 | TRBJ1-1 | TRBV12-3/TRBV12-4 | few | TGTGCCAGCATGAAACAGGGGGGGACTGAAGCTTTCTTT | CASMKQGGTEAFF
TRBD1 | TRBJ2-1 | TRBV2 | . | TGTGCCAGCAGGGGGGACAGGGGGTTGAGAAATGAGCAGTTCTTC | CASRGDRGLRNEQFF
. | TRBJ2-7 | TRBV10-2 | . | TGCGCCAGCAGTGAGGGTAGCTCCTACGAGCAGTACTTC | CASSEGSSYEQYF
. | TRBJ1-2 | TRBV5-1 | . | TGCGCCAGCAGCTTGGGGCAGGGCTATAACTATGGCTACACCTTC | CASSLGQGYNYGYTF
. | TRBJ1-6 | TRBV10-3 | once | TGTGCCATCAGTGGCCGCCTAAATTCACCCCTCCACTTT | CAISGRLNSPLHF
. | TRBJ1-1 | TRBV19 | . | TGTGCCAGTAGTACCGCACTAGGGGGGGGGCGAAACACTGAAGCTTTCTTT | CASSTALGGGRNTEAFF
TRBD1 | TRBJ2-7 | TRBV11-2 | . | TGTGCCAGCAGCTTACGGGAAAAGACAGGGTCCTCTTACGAGCAGTACTTC | CASSLREKTGSSYEQYF
. | TRBJ2-5 | TRBV4-1 | once | TGCGCCAGCAGCCAAGTTCGGGGGATAGCGGAGACCCAGTACTTC | CASSQVRGIAETQYF
. | TRBJ2-1 | TRBV14 | once | TGTGCCAGCAGCCCTTTCGGCAATGAGCAGTTCTTC | CASSPFGNEQFF
TRBD2 | TRBJ2-5 | TRBV4-1 | . | TGCGCCAGCAGCCCTAGCTGGCTAGCGGGAGAAGAGACCCAGTACTTC | CASSPSWLAGEETQYF
TRBD2 | TRBJ2-1 | TRBV9 | . | TGTGCCAGCAGCGACCCCGGGGGTGGACTAGCGGGAGTTTTTGAGCAGTTCTTC | CASSDPGGGLAGVFEQFF
TRBD1 | TRBJ2-7 | TRBV5-1 | . | TGCGCCAGCAGCGCTTGGGACAGTGGATACGAGCAGTACTTC | CASSAWDSGYEQYF
. | TRBJ2-5 | TRBV5-1 | . | TGCGCCAGCAGCTTCGGAGGGGAGACCCAGTACTTC | CASSFGGETQYF
. | TRBJ1-1 | TRBV30 | . | TGTGCCTGGAGTGTACTTCGGACAGCACGTTGGGACACTGAAGCTTTCTTT | CAWSVLRTARWDTEAFF
TRBD2 | TRBJ2-5 | TRBV2 | . | TGTGCCAGCAGTACTGGCGGGGCCGGGGGGACGGAGACCCAGTACTTC | CASSTGGAGGTETQYF
TRBD2 | TRBJ2-2 | TRBV7-2 | few | TGTGCCAGCAGCTTTGCTAGCGGGAGGAGGGGCACCGGGGAGCTGTTTTTT | CASSFASGRRGTGELFF
TRBD2 | TRBJ2-5 | TRBV27 | . | TGTGCCAGCAGTCCAAACCCAGGGACTAGCGGGTACCAAGAGACCCAGTACTTC | CASSPNPGTSGYQETQYF
. | TRBJ1-2 | TRBV12-3/TRBV12-4 | . | TGTGCCAGCAGCCAGACAGAAGTCTATGGCTACACCTTC | CASSQTEVYGYTF
TRBD1 | TRBJ2-7 | TRBV3-1/TRBV3-2 | . | TGTGCCAGCAGCCAAGGGGGGCGGGACAGGGTTTCCTACGAGCAGTACTTC | CASSQGGRDRVSYEQYF
TRBD2 | TRBJ2-7 | TRBV6-1 | once | TGTGCCAGCAGTGAAGGACTAGCGGGAGCCGGGGTCTACGAGCAGTACTTC | CASSEGLAGAGVYEQYF
TRBD2 | TRBJ2-7 | TRBV25-1 | . | TGTGCCAGCAGTCGACTAGCGGGAGGGTACGAGCAGTACTTC | CASSRLAGGYEQYF
TRBD2 | TRBJ2-3 | TRBV11-2 | . | TGTGCCAGCCATACCTGGCGGGAGGCAAAAGATACGCAGTATTTT | CASHTWREAKDTQYF
TRBD2 | TRBJ2-1 | TRBV27 | . | TGTACCTCAGGGGAGCGGGAGGGCCTAAGGAATGATGGGCAGTTCTTC | CTSGEREGLRNDGQFF
TRBD1 | TRBJ2-7 | TRBV30 | . | TGTGCCTGGGACAGGGGCTACGAGCAGTACTTC | CAWDRGYEQYF
TRBD1 | TRBJ1-5 | TRBV5-1 | . | TGCGCCAGCAGCGAGGGGGCCGGGAATCAGCCCCAGCATTTT | CASSEGAGNQPQHF
. | TRBJ2-3 | TRBV7-9 | . | TGTGCCAGCAGCGCCCAACGCGTCGTTTCAGGAGGGAACACAGATACGCAGTATTTT | CASSAQRVVSGGNTDTQYF
. | TRBJ2-1 | TRBV5-1 | . | TGCGCCAGCAGCTTGGTAGCTAGCCGGAGCTCCTACAATGAGCAGTTCTTC | CASSLVASRSSYNEQFF
TRBD2 | TRBJ2-1 | TRBV5-8 | . | TGTGCCAGCAGCCCAATTTTCTTTAGCGGGAGGGACAATGAGCAGTTCTTC | CASSPIFFSGRDNEQFF
. | TRBJ2-1 | TRBV5-1 | . | TGCGCCAGCAGCTTGGGACAGTTAACCAGTCTCAATGAGCAGTTCTTC | CASSLGQLTSLNEQFF
TRBD2 | TRBJ2-3 | TRBV30 | . | TGTGCCTGGAGCCCGGGACTAGCTTTGACAGATACGCAGTATTTT | CAWSPGLALTDTQYF
. | TRBJ1-5 | TRBV10-3 | . | TGTGCCATCAGTGGGGGGGATCAGCCCCAGCATTTT | CAISGGDQPQHF
. | TRBJ1-1 | TRBV29-1 | . | TGCAGCGTTGAAAAAAGTGACTTAAGGACTGAAGCTTTCTTT | CSVEKSDLRTEAFF
TRBD2 | TRBJ2-7 | TRBV5-1 | . | TGCGCCAGCAAGGGACTAACCTACGAGCAGTACTTC | CASKGLTYEQYF
TRBD1 | TRBJ2-2 | TRBV2 | . | TGTGCCGTTCAGGGGGCCTTCTCCGGGGAGCTGTTTTTT | CAVQGAFSGELFF
. | TRBJ2-3 | TRBV9 | . | TGTGCCAGCAGCGTAGGGGGTGCGGGGTACACAGATACGCAGTATTTT | CASSVGGAGYTDTQYF
. | TRBJ1-1 | TRBV6-1 | . | TGTGCCAGCAGTGAGTCAGTCACTGAAGCTTTCTTT | CASSESVTEAFF
. | TRBJ1-2 | TRBV9 | . | TGTGCCAGCAGCGTTACGGAGCGGGGGGCTCCTGGCTACACCTTC | CASSVTERGAPGYTF
TRBD1 | TRBJ2-7 | TRBV5-6 | . | TGTGCCAGCAGCCCCGGGACAGGGATGCGCGAGCAGTACTTC | CASSPGTGMREQYF
TRBD2 | TRBJ2-7 | TRBV7-6 | . | TGTGCCAGCAGCCAAATTACGGGACTAGCGGGATCCTACGAGCAGTACTTC | CASSQITGLAGSYEQYF
. | TRBJ2-1 | TRBV19 | . | TGTGCCAGTACGGAGCGGAGTTACAATGAGCAGTTCTTC | CASTERSYNEQFF
. | TRBJ2-1 | TRBV7-6 | . | TGTGCCAGCAGCCCAGAGGCTGGGTCCTACAATGAGCAGTTCTTC | CASSPEAGSYNEQFF